These 32 T cell receptor beta chains were all obtained from the same sample, sequenced in a study of metastatic and nonmetastatic thyroid tumors. MiXCR was used by TCRdb to re-call the PCR reads. This table has tens of thousands of clones, 13% appearing once. Each patient went into thyroid surgery without having received any treatment. Sequencing was done on a sample of blood. The receptors come from a female donor with papillary thyroid cancer or a benign thyroid nodule (not recorded which). Some clones in this sample may be carry-over from other donors' samples.

This clone was picked up many times. The V gene is TRBV15, the J gene TRBJ2-7, with D tentatively TRBD1 (6 bases). CDR3 length: 11 amino acids. Germline assignment: CDR1 LNHNV and CDR2 YYDKDF (reference sequence). Trimming took 6 bases from V and 5 from J, leaving 8 bases between them. This chain's CDR3 is CATSGQHEQYF. The CDR3 DNA reads TGTGCCACCAGTGGACAGCACGAGCAGTACTTC.

This clone was detected many times. V gene TRBV3-1 combines with J gene TRBJ2-3; 7 bases line up with TRBD1. The trim removed 4 bases at V and 1 base at J, leaving 2 bases unmatched. This CDR3 contains 14 residues. CDR1 is LGHDT, CDR2 YNNKEL, per germline (reference sequence). DNA for the CDR3: TGTGCCAGCAGCCTAGGGACAGGCACAGATACGCAGTATTTT. It is translated as CASSLGTGTDTQYF.

This clone has a count of ten or more. The CDR3 reads CASSLERLAGEVDTQYF. The DNA of the CDR3 is TGTGCCAGCAGCCTAGAAAGGCTAGCGGGAGAGGTAGATACGCAGTATTTT. The chain is built from TRBV12-3 or TRBV12-4 and TRBJ2-3, with 10 nucleotides matching TRBD2. V lost 6 bases to trimming and J lost 5 bases; unmatched junction nucleotides: 14. The CDR3 is 17 amino acids.

J is TRBJ2-2 and V is TRBV6-2 or TRBV6-3, with TRBD2 as a possible D gene (6 bases). This CDR3 contains 18 residues. The germline V gene encodes CDR1 MNHEY and CDR2 SVGEGT. The V gene lost 7 bases and the J gene lost 0 bases, with 21 bases spanning the gap. The CDR3 DNA follows: TGTGCCAGCACCGACCCTTCGTGGCGGGAAGCGAACACCGGGGAGCTGTTTTTT. Translation gives CASTDPSWREANTGELFF.

This clone has at least ten counts. The chain is built from TRBV12-5 and TRBJ1-1, with a possible D match to TRBD1 (5 bases). V shed 5 bases and J shed 13 bases, with 14 bases lying between them. The CDR3 totals 11 residues. Per germline, CDR1 LGHNT and CDR2 FRNRAP. The CDR3 loop is CASGPGGVGFF. CDR3 sequence (DNA): TGTGCTAGTGGTCCTGGGGGGGTGGGTTTCTTT. The full variable domain, completed using reference TRBV12-5 and TRBJ1-1, is DARVTQTPRHKVTEMGQEVTMRCQPILGHNTVFWYRQTMMQGLELLAYFRNRAPLDDSGMPKDRFSAEMPDATLATLKIQPSEPRDSAVYFCASGPGGVGFFGQGTRLTVV.

This clone was observed at least ten times. The gene calls are TRBV30 and TRBJ1-4, with D perhaps matching TRBD1 (5 bases). The length of the CDR3 is 12 residues. Trimming removed 3 bases at V and 8 bases at J, with 10 bases between. Germline assignment: CDR1 GTSNPN and CDR2 SVGIG (reference sequence). CDR3 protein: CAWSQGREKLFF. The CDR3, as DNA: TGTGCCTGGAGCCAGGGAAGGGAAAAACTGTTTTTT.

This sequence joins TRBV24-1 and TRBJ1-2; D may be TRBD1 (5 bases). V lost 7 bases, J lost 5 bases, and 16 bases lay in between. CDR1 is KGHDR and CDR2 is SFDVKD in the germline V gene. This CDR3 has 14 residues. CDR3 nucleotide sequence: TGTGCCACCAGCGTCCGCCGGGAGGGGTATGGCTACACCTTC. Its translation is CATSVRREGYGYTF.

This clone has ten or more counts. The rearrangement uses TRBV7-6 and TRBJ2-1; D remains ambiguous. This CDR3 is built from 15 residues. The germline gives CDR1 SGHVS, CDR2 FNYEAQ. V was trimmed by 1 base and J by 7 bases, leaving 14 bases between them. CDR3 in amino acids: CASSLVEAYLNEQFF. CDR3 nucleotides: TGTGCCAGCAGCTTAGTAGAGGCGTACTTAAATGAGCAGTTCTTC.

A few counts support this clone. V gene TRBV15 combines with J gene TRBJ1-1; 8 bases agree with TRBD1. The germline CDR1 and CDR2 sequences are LNHNV and YYDKDF (reference sequence). V trimming: 6 bases; J trimming: 4 bases; junction bases outside the gene matches: 10. This CDR3 has 15 amino acids. CDR3 DNA sequence: TGTGCCACCAGTCGAAAGACAGGGGTCCTCACTGAAGCTTTCTTT. It specifies CATSRKTGVLTEAFF.

Many counts were recorded for this clone. The rearrangement uses TRBV4-1 and TRBJ2-7; a possible D gene is TRBD1 (5 bases). CDR1 is MGHRA and CDR2 is YSYEKL in the germline V gene. Trimming cost V 0 bases and J 7 bases, with 13 bases left between them. CDR3 size: 14 residues. The CDR3 DNA reads as TGCGCCAGCAGCCAAGAAGGCAGGGTAGGGGAGCAGTACTTC. The encoded protein is CASSQEGRVGEQYF.

In its sample, this clone was seen many times. This sequence joins TRBV24-1 and TRBJ1-3; D unclear. Germline assignment: CDR1 KGHDR and CDR2 SFDVKD. V was clipped by 7 bases and J by 0 bases, with 6 bases between them. CDR3 size: 13 residues. DNA of the CDR3: TGTGCCACCAGCGAGGACTCTGGAAACACCATATATTTT. It specifies CATSEDSGNTIYF.

Of note for this clone: This may be a read error, as it is one base from a much larger clone. The same CDR3 is also encoded by other DNA sequences in this sample. The chain has TRBV11-1 and TRBJ2-2; D is uncertain. The CDR3 runs 16 residues. Germline V gives CDR1 SGHAT, CDR2 FQDESV (reference sequence). V lost 5 bases and J lost 2, with 15 bases in between. The CDR3 protein is CASSAPKGGNTGELFF. The CDR3 nucleotides are TGTGCCAGCAGCGCCCCCAAGGGTGGAAACACCGGGGAGCTGTTTTTT. Based on the CDR3 plus reference TRBV11-1 and TRBJ2-2, the full variable domain is EAEVAQSPRYKITEKSQAVAFWCDPISGHATLYWYRQILGQGPELLVQFQDESVVDDSQLPKDRFSAERLKGVDSTLKIQPAELGDSAMYLCASSAPKGGNTGELFFGEGSRLTVL.

By proportion, this clone is medium-sized. The gene calls are TRBV11-3 and TRBJ1-3; D gene uncertain. Per germline, CDR1 SGHNT and CDR2 YENEEA. The CDR3 sequence is 14 residues long. Between the trimmed V and J ends, which lost 5 bases and 1 base, there was a span of 9 bases. CDR3 in amino acids: CASSPFFSGNTIYF. DNA of the CDR3: TGTGCCAGCAGCCCCTTCTTTTCTGGAAACACCATATATTTT.

This clone has at least ten counts. V is TRBV5-6 and J is TRBJ1-5, with unresolved D. The CDR3 has 14 residues. Trimming cost V 3 bases and J 0 bases, with 7 bases left between them. From germline, CDR1 is SGHDT and CDR2 YYEEEE. CDR3 nucleotide sequence: TGTGCCAGCAGCTGGGAGGGTAGCAATCAGCCCCAGCATTTT. This translates into CASSWEGSNQPQHF.

This clone was detected ten times or more. The V gene is TRBV12-3 or TRBV12-4, the J gene TRBJ2-1; 8 nucleotides agree with TRBD1. Trimming at V came to 6 bases and at J to 9 bases, leaving 7 bases not matched to a gene. This CDR3 spans 13 amino acids. CDR3 in amino acids: CASSGQGGIEQFF. DNA for the CDR3: TGTGCCAGCAGCGGACAGGGCGGGATTGAGCAGTTCTTC.

This clone was seen more than once but under ten times. The chain links TRBV6-1 to TRBJ2-5; D is perhaps TRBD1 (6 bases). Germline CDR1 reads MNHNS; CDR2 reads SASEGT. The V end lost 6 bases, the J end lost 5 bases, and 16 bases lay between the germline ends. CDR3 length equals 14 residues. The CDR3 nucleotides read TGTGCCAGCAGCCGAAATCACAGGGACGAGACCCAGTACTTC. This sequence encodes CASSRNHRDETQYF.

Many counts were recorded for this clone. V gene TRBV20-1 combines with J gene TRBJ2-2; 8 positions match TRBD2. CDR1 and CDR2 from the germline V gene are DFQATT and SNEGSKA (reference sequence). The V and J ends lost 5 bases and 3 bases, in that order; junction bases with no gene match: 5. The CDR3 runs to 14 residues. DNA for the CDR3: TGCAGTGCTCAGCGGGAGAGGTACACCGGGGAGCTGTTTTTT. It is translated as CSAQRERYTGELFF.

Many counts were recorded for this clone. V usage is TRBV7-6 and J usage is TRBJ2-7, with D unclear. The CDR3 sequence is 15 residues long. V dropped 4 bases and J dropped 2 bases, with 15 bases sitting between them. Germline V lookup: CDR1 SGHVS, CDR2 FNYEAQ. For the CDR3, the DNA is TGTGCCAGCAGCTCCGGACCCCCTCGGGCCTACGAGCAGTACTTC. It specifies CASSSGPPRAYEQYF.

This clone was seen many times. The chain recombines TRBV4-1 with TRBJ2-3; weak D call: TRBD2 (5 bases). Trimming removed 1 base from V and 0 bases from J, with 11 bases in between. CDR3 size: 16 residues. CDR1 is MGHRA and CDR2 is YSYEKL in the germline V gene. The CDR3 is CASSQGYWTSTDTQYF. The CDR3 nucleotides are TGCGCCAGCAGCCAAGGGTACTGGACTAGCACAGATACGCAGTATTTT.

This clone was seen at least ten times. This rearrangement joins TRBV19 to TRBJ1-1; D gene unclear. Looked up from germline, CDR1 is LNHDA and CDR2 is SQIVND (reference sequence). The V end was cut by 6 bases, the J end by 3 bases, with 14 bases between. The CDR3 spans 14 residues. The DNA for the CDR3 is TGTGCCAGTAGCCTTGCCTACGGGTACACTGAAGCTTTCTTT. Translating it yields CASSLAYGYTEAFF.

This clone was observed a few times. A single base separates this from a much larger clone, so it may be a read error. The gene calls are TRBV10-3 and TRBJ1-3; D not certain. This CDR3 is built from 14 residues. Germline CDR1 is ENHRY and CDR2 is SYGVKD. This CDR3 reads CATEDQSSGDTIYF. Written as DNA, the CDR3 is TGTGCCACCGAGGACCAAAGCTCTGGAGACACCATATATTTT.

This clone was seen at least ten times. Given a much more abundant clone one base away, this may be a read error. The J gene is TRBJ2-5, the V gene TRBV27, with 7 positions matching TRBD2. Germline CDR1 reads MNHEY; CDR2 reads SMNVEV (reference sequence). This CDR3 contains 15 residues. V shed 3 bases and J 9 bases; nucleotides not matched to a gene: 13. The CDR3 nucleotides are TGTGCCAGCAGTTTGGCACGTGGGCTAGCGGAGGCCCAGTACTTC. Protein sequence: CASSLARGLAEAQYF.

V is TRBV28 and J is TRBJ2-3; 10 bases align to TRBD2. CDR3 length equals 17 residues. Germline V gene sequence: CDR1 MDHEN, CDR2 SYDVKM. Germline trimming cut 10 bases from V and 2 bases from J; bases unmatched to any gene: 15. DNA of the CDR3: TGTGCCATCATTTTTGTACGTCTAGCGGGAGACACAGATACGCAGTATTTT. Its translation is CAIIFVRLAGDTDTQYF.

This clone is categorized as medium-sized. The rearrangement joins TRBV2 to TRBJ2-7; 9 nucleotides line up with TRBD1. This CDR3 has 13 amino acids. J gave up 3 bases and V 8 bases, and 5 bases lay outside the gene matches. Germline CDR1 and CDR2: SNHLY and FYNNEI. CDR3: CASEDRGDYEQYF. The CDR3 DNA follows: TGTGCCAGCGAGGACAGGGGTGACTACGAGCAGTACTTC.

The rearrangement joins TRBV11-3 to TRBJ2-5, with D possibly being TRBD1 or TRBD2 (5 bases each). The CDR3 extends over 14 amino acids. Germline V CDR1 and CDR2: SGHNT, YENEEA. V was clipped by 3 bases and J by 4 bases, with 12 bases between them. CDR3 bases: TGTGCCAGCAGCTTTGAACGGGGCGGAGAGACCCAGTACTTC. As protein: CASSFERGGETQYF.

This clone was recorded many times. The rearrangement links TRBV28 to TRBJ1-6; possible D gene TRBD1, 5 bases. Germline V gene lookup returns CDR1 MDHEN and CDR2 SYDVKM. The CDR3 is 14 residues long. V was shortened by 3 bases and J by 10 bases, with 13 bases between the two germline ends. CDR3 region: CASSFGQGTSPLHF. The DNA for the CDR3 is TGTGCCAGCAGTTTTGGGCAGGGTACGTCACCCCTCCACTTT.

This clone was counted many times. The rearrangement uses TRBV28 and TRBJ2-4; no clear D gene. Germline V gene data show CDR1 as MDHEN and CDR2 as SYDVKM. The V and J ends lost 2 bases and 7 bases respectively, with 12 bases between them. CDR3 size: 14 residues. The CDR3 DNA is TGTGCCAGCAGTTTACCGGCGGTACTGAACATTCAGTACTTC. It specifies CASSLPAVLNIQYF.

The chain has TRBV5-1 and TRBJ2-5; D remains ambiguous. The CDR3 totals 18 residues. V was cut by 5 bases and J by 6 bases, with 29 bases left in between. Germline V gene data show CDR1 as SGHRS and CDR2 as YFSETQ. CDR3 DNA: TGCGCCAGCAGTTTTTATCAATCTCGCCCGACGGGTTTGAAGACCCAGTACTTC. Protein sequence: CASSFYQSRPTGLKTQYF.

The chain carries TRBV30 and TRBJ2-7, with D hard to call. Germline-derived CDR1 and CDR2 are GTSNPN and SVGIG (reference sequence). This CDR3 contains 11 residues. Trimming stripped 2 bases from V and 13 bases from J, with 15 bases between. The DNA for the CDR3 is TGTGCCTGGAGTAATGTGATCGAGTATTACTTC. Protein sequence: CAWSNVIEYYF.

The chain joins TRBV19 to TRBJ2-5; 10 nucleotides line up with TRBD2. Germline lookup yields CDR1 LNHDA and CDR2 SQIVND (reference sequence). With 7 bases clipped from V and 5 bases from J, the junction kept 4 bases outside the gene matches. This CDR3 is 13 amino acids long. CDR3 residues: CASTLAGEETQYF. DNA for the CDR3: TGTGCCAGTACCCTAGCGGGAGAGGAGACCCAGTACTTC.

This clone has ten or more counts. The J gene is TRBJ2-1, the V gene TRBV7-2; D might be TRBD2 (6 bases). V dropped 3 bases and J dropped 4 bases, with 10 bases sitting between them. This CDR3 region has 14 residues. Germline-derived CDR1 and CDR2 are SGHTA and FQGNSA. CDR3 protein: CASSLLATYNEQFF. The CDR3 DNA follows: TGTGCCAGCAGCTTGCTAGCGACTTACAATGAGCAGTTCTTC.

This clone was counted between two and nine times. The sample contains more than one DNA sequence encoding this CDR3. The chain combines TRBV7-9 with TRBJ2-5, with D hard to call. Germline V gene sequence: CDR1 SEHNR, CDR2 FQNEAQ (reference sequence). The ends were cut back, 5 bases at V and 5 bases at J, with 15 bases in the middle. The CDR3 loop spans 14 amino acids. The CDR3 DNA reads TGTGCCAGCAGCGCGCCAACAAGACGGGAGACCCAGTACTTC. It encodes CASSAPTRRETQYF. The variable domain in full, completed from reference TRBV7-9 and TRBJ2-5, reads DTGVSQNPRHKITKRGQNVTFRCDPISEHNRLYWYRQTLGQGPEFLTYFQNEAQLEKSRLLSDRFSAERPKGSFSTLEIQRTEQGDSAMYLCASSAPTRRETQYFGPGTRLLVL.